A selection of T cell receptor beta chains follows, all from one sample in a study of early T cells in non-severe SARS-CoV-2 infection. TCRdb ran MiXCR on the 5' RACE reads and lists one entry per CDR3 protein. Of 85,000 to 100,000 distinct CDR3 sequences listed, around 16% are singletons. The specimen comprised whole blood, sampled at baseline. These receptors all stem from an adult who was a healthcare worker with PCR-confirmed SARS-CoV-2 infection or an uninfected control (not recorded which). Each CDR3 is given with its conserved first and last residue. The D gene is left open where the match is weak. Some rows have no size entry. The others give once, few or many, or a class for an expanded clone.

j_gene,abundance,d_gene,v_gene,CDR3aa,CDR3nt
TRBJ2-1,few,TRBD2,TRBV4-2,CASSPMGEGFVDEQFF,TGTGCCAGCAGCCCTATGGGGGAGGGCTTTGTCGATGAGCAGTTCTTC
TRBJ1-5,once,NA,TRBV6-2/TRBV6-3,CASNPVGKPQHF,TGTGCCAGCAATCCGGTCGGGAAGCCCCAGCATTTT
TRBJ2-7,once,TRBD2,TRBV5-4,CASSLTSGIAREQYF,TGTGCCAGCAGCTTGACTAGCGGGATAGCCCGCGAGCAGTACTTC
TRBJ2-7,few,NA,TRBV12-3/TRBV12-4,CASSSSTRGHEQYF,TGTGCCAGCAGTTCATCGACTAGAGGCCACGAGCAGTACTTC
TRBJ2-2,few,TRBD2,TRBV7-6,CASSLLLAGETNTGELFF,TGTGCCAGCAGCTTACTTCTAGCGGGAGAAACGAACACCGGGGAGCTGTTTTTT
TRBJ2-1,many,NA,TRBV7-2,CASSLGGEQFF,TGTGCCAGCAGCTTAGGGGGTGAGCAGTTCTTC
TRBJ2-1,many,NA,TRBV12-3/TRBV12-4,CASSLNRWNEQFF,TGTGCCAGCAGTTTGAACCGTTGGAATGAGCAGTTCTTC
TRBJ2-2,NA,NA,TRBV4-1,CASKGLFNTGELFF,TGCGCCAGCAAGGGACTCTTTAACACCGGGGAGCTGTTTTTT
TRBJ1-5,NA,NA,TRBV11-2,CASSLESGAQPQHF,TGTGCCAGCAGCTTAGAGTCAGGGGCACAGCCCCAGCATTTT
TRBJ2-1,few,NA,TRBV24-1,CATSAEGSNEQFF,TGTGCCACCAGTGCGGAAGGGAGCAATGAGCAGTTCTTC
TRBJ1-5,NA,NA,TRBV20-1,CSASTADSNQPQHF,TGCAGTGCTAGCACAGCCGATAGCAATCAGCCCCAGCATTTT
TRBJ2-1,NA,TRBD2,TRBV10-2,CASLSSGSCHEQFF,TGCGCCAGCCTCTCTAGCGGGAGTTGCCATGAGCAGTTCTTC
TRBJ2-1,many,NA,TRBV12-3/TRBV12-4,CASSTGPRFNEQFF,TGTGCCAGCAGTACGGGACCTAGGTTCAATGAGCAGTTCTTC
TRBJ2-5,few,NA,TRBV5-6,CASSLGAGETQYF,TGTGCCAGCAGCTTGGGCGCGGGAGAGACCCAGTACTTC
TRBJ2-3,once,NA,TRBV7-2,CASSLEGTDTQYF,TGTGCCAGCAGCTTAGAAGGCACAGATACGCAGTATTTT
TRBJ2-1,few,NA,TRBV24-1,CATRSLANEQFF,TGTGCCACCCGGAGTCTGGCGAATGAGCAGTTCTTC
TRBJ1-4,many,NA,TRBV5-6,CASSSGVVANEKLFF,TGTGCCAGCAGCTCTGGGGTTGTGGCTAATGAAAAACTGTTTTTT
TRBJ2-2,few,TRBD2,TRBV13,CASSFRAGTSTGELFF,TGTGCCAGCAGTTTTCGCGCCGGGACTAGTACCGGGGAGCTGTTTTTT
TRBJ2-3,NA,TRBD2,TRBV7-9,CASSLEGTSSDTQYF,TGTGCCAGCAGCTTAGAAGGGACTAGCTCAGATACGCAGTATTTT
TRBJ2-1,many,NA,TRBV30,CAWSVGLQNEQFF,TGTGCCTGGAGTGTAGGGCTTCAAAATGAGCAGTTCTTC
TRBJ1-3,NA,TRBD1,TRBV12-3/TRBV12-4,CASSSQGSRNTIYF,TGTGCCAGCAGTTCACAGGGGAGTAGAAACACCATATATTTT
TRBJ2-3,NA,TRBD1,TRBV20-1,CSARTGAGDTQYF,TGCAGTGCTAGGACAGGGGCAGGTGATACGCAGTATTTT
TRBJ1-2,few,NA,TRBV30,CARARQGSGYTF,TGTGCCCGCGCCAGACAAGGGAGCGGCTACACCTTC
TRBJ2-5,NA,TRBD2,TRBV7-9,CASSSSSGRGETQYF,TGTGCCAGCAGCTCTTCTAGCGGGAGAGGAGAGACCCAGTACTTC
TRBJ2-7,few,NA,TRBV27,CANLTDRAAEQYF,TGTGCCAACTTGACAGACCGAGCAGCGGAGCAGTACTTC
TRBJ1-3,few,NA,TRBV4-1,CASSQEPAHTIYF,TGCGCCAGCAGCCAAGAACCAGCCCACACCATATATTTT
TRBJ2-2,few,NA,TRBV27,CASSEDRLTGELFF,TGTGCCAGCAGTGAAGACCGACTCACCGGGGAGCTGTTTTTT
TRBJ2-1,few,TRBD2,TRBV24-1,CATSDSTGLAWNEQFF,TGTGCCACCAGTGATTCAACGGGACTAGCCTGGAATGAGCAGTTCTTC
TRBJ2-7,NA,TRBD2,TRBV20-1,CSAILIGRADEQYF,TGCAGTGCTATACTTATCGGGAGGGCGGACGAGCAGTACTTC
TRBJ2-7,few,NA,TRBV9,CASSSGDVYEQYF,TGTGCCAGCAGCTCTGGGGACGTTTACGAGCAGTACTTC
TRBJ2-4,few,TRBD1,TRBV18,CASSPPTGGLSKNIQYF,TGTGCCAGCTCACCACCAACAGGGGGCTTGTCCAAAAACATTCAGTACTTC
TRBJ2-3,few,NA,TRBV9,CASSARFGATDTQYF,TGTGCCAGCAGCGCCCGGTTTGGGGCCACAGATACGCAGTATTTT
TRBJ2-7,many,NA,TRBV7-9,CASSLSGASEQYF,TGTGCCAGCAGCTTGTCAGGCGCTTCCGAGCAGTACTTC
TRBJ2-5,many,NA,TRBV13,CASSVRSERARETQYF,TGTGCCAGCAGCGTCCGATCTGAGCGGGCCAGGGAGACCCAGTACTTC
TRBJ2-1,few,NA,TRBV6-6,CASSQIGLYNEQFF,TGTGCCAGCAGTCAAATAGGACTGTACAATGAGCAGTTCTTC
TRBJ1-2,many,TRBD1,TRBV20-1,CSARDRLTGGLNYGYTF,TGCAGTGCTAGAGACCGCCTTACAGGGGGCTTAAACTATGGCTACACCTTC